These 10 T cell receptor beta chains were sequenced from one sample in a study of OX40 agonist ivuxolimab in advanced cancers. Clones were read by immunoSEQ multiplex PCR, and TCRdb kept only the in-frame ones, dropping some. Altogether around 97,000 clones are present, 70% to 90% being singletons, with the ten largest covering roughly 5%. The sequencing here drew on CD4+ or CD8+ T cells sorted from blood, taken in a trial of the OX40 agonist ivuxolimab. The origin of the receptors is an adult with an advanced solid tumor such as melanoma, head and neck, liver or kidney cancer.

V and J are TRBV4-1 and TRBJ2-7; 9 positions match TRBD2. V gave up 2 bases and J gave up 3 bases; unmatched junction bases: 5. The V gene's germline CDR1 is MGHRA and CDR2 YSYEKL. The CDR3 has 15 residues. In DNA form, the CDR3 reads TGCGCCAGCAGCCAAATGCTAGCGGGGAACTACGAGCAGTACTTC. Translation: CASSQMLAGNYEQYF.

The chain employs TRBV30 and TRBJ2-7; 7 bases match TRBD1. Trimming took 4 bases from V and 2 from J; bases not matched to a gene: 8. The CDR3 is 14 amino acids. Germline V lookup: CDR1 GTSNPN, CDR2 SVGIG (reference sequence). The CDR3 coding sequence is TGTGCCTGGAAAAGGACAGGAAAGGCCTACGAGCAGTACTTC. Amino acids: CAWKRTGKAYEQYF. The full variable domain, its missing parts supplied by reference TRBV30 and TRBJ2-7, is SQTIHQWPATLVQPVGSPLSLECTVEGTSNPNLYWYRQAAGRGLQLLFYSVGIGQISSEVPQNLSASRPQDRQFILSSKKLLLSDSGFYLCAWKRTGKAYEQYFGPGTRLTVT.

The chain has TRBV15 and TRBJ1-2; D not resolved. The CDR3 loop spans 14 amino acids. With 1 base removed from V and 2 bases from J, the gap between germline ends came to 8 bases. The germline gives CDR1 LNHNV, CDR2 YYDKDF (reference sequence). The DNA of the CDR3 is TGTGCCACCAGCAGAGTAACCGGGAACTATGGCTACACCTTC. The encoded protein is CATSRVTGNYGYTF.

This clone has just a few counts. V usage is TRBV30 and J usage is TRBJ1-2, with 7 bases matching TRBD1. Losses at the gene ends were 1 base for V and 6 bases for J; bases not matched to a gene: 5. Germline loops: CDR1 GTSNPN, CDR2 SVGIG (reference sequence). This CDR3 is 13 amino acids long. The CDR3, as DNA: TGTGCCTGGAGTGCACAGGGGCTCAATGGCTACACCTTC. Its translation is CAWSAQGLNGYTF.

This chain joins TRBV5-1 and TRBJ2-7; the D gene is possibly TRBD2 (6 bases). Between the trimmed V and J ends, which lost 5 bases and 3 bases, there was a span of 12 bases. The CDR3 length is 13 residues. The germline V gene has CDR1 SGHRS and CDR2 YFSETQ. The CDR3 DNA sequence: TGCGCCAGCAGTTATGGAGGGAGCTACGAGCAGTACTTC. It yields the protein CASSYGGSYEQYF.

The V and J genes are TRBV6-6 and TRBJ2-7; TRBD2 aligns across 10 bases. With V trimmed by 5 bases and J by 5 bases, 9 bases remained unmatched. The V gene's germline CDR1 is MNHNY and CDR2 SVGAGI (reference sequence). The CDR3 is 15 amino acids. CDR3 nucleotide sequence: TGTGCCAGCAGTCTCCTGGGACTAGCGAGGAACGAGCAGTACTTC. This encodes CASSLLGLARNEQYF.

This chain connects TRBV5-1 to TRBJ2-1; D gene uncertain. V lost 2 bases and J 6 bases, leaving 12 bases between the germline ends. Germline V lookup: CDR1 SGHRS, CDR2 YFSETQ. The CDR3 consists of 14 residues. CDR3 nucleotide sequence: TGCGCCAGCAGCTTAAACAACCCCCTCAATGAGCAGTTCTTC. The encoded protein is CASSLNNPLNEQFF.

V is TRBV6-1 and J is TRBJ1-5, with D perhaps matching TRBD1 (5 bases). The CDR3 covers 13 residues. Trimming left V 6 bases short and J 4 bases short, with 10 bases between. From germline, CDR1 is MNHNS and CDR2 SASEGT. The CDR3 protein is CASRWEGNQPQHF. The CDR3 DNA is TGTGCCAGCAGGTGGGAGGGGAATCAGCCCCAGCATTTT.

This chain links TRBV6-5 with TRBJ2-7; D gene uncertain. V lost 7 bases to trimming and J lost 2 bases, with 12 bases between them. From germline, CDR1 is MNHEY and CDR2 SVGAGI. The CDR3 has 13 amino acids. The CDR3 sequence is CASTSDRTYEQYF. CDR3 in DNA: TGTGCCAGCACCTCCGATCGTACCTACGAGCAGTACTTC.

This chain uses TRBV5-4 with TRBJ1-2; TRBD1 is a possible D gene (5 bases). The V gene's germline CDR1 is SGHNT and CDR2 YYREEE (reference sequence). CDR3 length: 12 residues. Between the trimmed V and J ends, which lost 4 bases and 8 bases, there was a span of 12 bases. The CDR3 reads CASSQGVGGYTF. CDR3 coding DNA: TGTGCCAGCAGCCAAGGGGTAGGAGGCTACACCTTC.